The 8 T cell receptor beta chains below were found in one sample sequenced in a study of T cells in Graves' hyperthyroidism and ophthalmopathy. Amplified TCR beta CDR3 regions derived from RNA transcripts. HTBI primers were employed in a first-round RT-PCR of the TCR CDR3. TCRdb independently ran MiXCR on the multiplex PCR reads; one entry per CDR3 protein. The sample contains over 200,000 distinct CDR3 sequences, roughly 18% of which appear only once. Sequences were obtained from blood. Receptors were obtained from a man between 50 and 59 years old with Graves' hyperthyroidism.

This clonotype was detected only a few times. The gene calls are TRBV6-1 and TRBJ2-5; D is possibly TRBD2 (5 bases). V was pared by 5 bases and J by 5 bases, with 18 bases between. CDR1 is MNHNS, CDR2 SASEGT, per germline. This CDR3 spans 15 amino acids. The CDR3, as DNA: TGTGCCAGCAGTTATGGTCAAACAACGGGGGAGACCCAGTACTTC. It translates to CASSYGQTTGETQYF.

This clonotype was recorded many times. This chain links TRBV12-3 or TRBV12-4 with TRBJ2-7; 10 positions match TRBD1. This CDR3 contains 15 residues. Germline trimming cut 1 base from V and 3 bases from J; bases unmatched to any gene: 3. The CDR3 loop reads CASSLGTGGIYEQYF. The CDR3 coding sequence is TGTGCCAGCAGTTTAGGGACAGGGGGTATCTACGAGCAGTACTTC.

This clonotype showed up many times. The J gene is TRBJ1-4, the V gene TRBV28; D remains ambiguous. Trimming pared 6 bases from V and 0 bases from J, leaving 11 bases between. CDR3 length equals 15 residues. CDR1 is MDHEN, CDR2 SYDVKM, per germline. This CDR3 reads CASSQGRTTNEKLFF. The DNA of the CDR3 is TGTGCCAGCAGCCAAGGACGGACAACTAATGAAAAACTGTTTTTT.

The chain links TRBV9 to TRBJ2-1; 7 positions agree with TRBD2. CDR1 SGDLS and CDR2 YYNGEE come from the germline V gene. After removal of 1 base from V and 4 bases from J, the junction contained 5 bases not matched to a gene. The CDR3 consists of 15 residues. The CDR3 region is CASSVTSGAYNEQFF. In nucleotides, the CDR3 is TGTGCCAGCAGCGTAACAAGCGGGGCTTACAATGAGCAGTTCTTC.

This clonotype has ten or more counts. V usage is TRBV20-1 and J usage is TRBJ2-1; 10 positions agree with TRBD2. Germline values: CDR1 DFQATT, CDR2 SNEGSKA (reference sequence). V trimming: 3 bases; J trimming: 4 bases; junction bases outside the gene matches: 3. The CDR3 contains 14 residues. In DNA, the CDR3 is TGCAGTGCTAGTATAGCGGGAGGTTACAATGAGCAGTTCTTC. Residues: CSASIAGGYNEQFF.

This clonotype was observed a few times. The chain couples TRBV11-3 to TRBJ2-2, with TRBD2 as a possible D gene (5 bases). The CDR3 is made up of 16 amino acids. Germline CDR1 and CDR2: SGHNT and YENEEA. Trimming shortened V by 1 base and J by 1 base, and 10 bases separated the two germline ends. The CDR3 spells CASSLVAGLNTGELFF. CDR3 nucleotides: TGTGCCAGCAGCTTAGTGGCGGGCTTGAACACCGGGGAGCTGTTTTTT.

About this clonotype: This may stem from a read error, because a much larger clone lies one nucleotide away. The chain uses TRBV7-3 and TRBJ2-1; D perhaps matches TRBD2 (6 bases). Germline-derived CDR1 and CDR2 are SGHTA and FQGTGA. The CDR3 has 15 residues. CDR3 DNA sequence: TGTGCCAGCAGCTACGCGGGAAGCTCCTGCAATGAGCAGTTCTTC. Translating gives CASSYAGSSCNEQFF. Based on the CDR3 plus reference TRBV7-3 and TRBJ2-1, the full variable domain is GAGVSQTPSNKVTEKGKYVELRCDPISGHTALYWYRQSLGQGPEFLIYFQGTGAADDSGLPNDRFFAVRPEGSVSTLKIQRTERGDSAVYLCASSYAGSSCNEQFFGPGTRLTVL.

The rearrangement links TRBV6-1 to TRBJ2-7, with TRBD2 as a possible D gene (7 bases). This CDR3 has 12 residues. Looked up from germline, CDR1 is MNHNS and CDR2 is SASEGT. V was pared by 4 bases and J by 6 bases, with 10 bases between. This CDR3 is CASSARGLEQYF. For the CDR3, the DNA is TGTGCCAGCAGTGCGCGGGGGCTCGAGCAGTACTTC.